This passage covers 22 T cell receptor beta chains from one sample sequenced in a study of T cell responses to AZD1222 COVID-19 vaccine (dated by TCRdb to the early 2020s). Libraries were built with the immunoSEQ multiplex PCR assay. TCRdb stores this immuneACCESS table with in-frame sequences only. Part of the clones is absent; in the studies checked, under half of the shortfall reflects unresolved V genes, and no reason is known for the rest. The sample yields about 140,000 clones; about 80% were counted once. Over 4% of the sample belongs to the ten largest clones. The time point tag for this specimen amounts to: baseline before first vaccination. The sample here was peripheral blood, taken on day 0 of AZD1222 vaccination. The receptors here all came from an adult in good health.

The chain is built from TRBV5-1 and TRBJ1-1; no definite D call. Germline assignment: CDR1 SGHRS and CDR2 YFSETQ. The CDR3 loop spans 14 amino acids. Between the trimmed V and J ends, which lost 1 base and 2 bases, there was a span of 9 bases. Written as DNA, the CDR3 is TGCGCCAGCAGCTTGATCCCCGATAACACTGAAGCTTTCTTT. Translated: CASSLIPDNTEAFF.

This chain connects TRBV6-1 to TRBJ1-2; D may be TRBD1 (5 bases). Germline lookup yields CDR1 MNHNS and CDR2 SASEGT. CDR3 length equals 15 residues. The V end lost 8 bases, the J end lost 0 bases, and 16 bases lay between the germline ends. CDR3 residues: CASVGGGTSNYGYTF. In nucleotides, the CDR3 is TGTGCCAGCGTGGGCGGGGGAACCTCTAACTATGGCTACACCTTC.

The chain recombines TRBV11-3 with TRBJ1-3; D is uncertain. Trimming stripped 5 bases from V and 2 bases from J, with 7 bases between. The CDR3 is 13 amino acids. Germline loops: CDR1 SGHNT, CDR2 YENEEA. CDR3 amino acids: CASSPSAGNTIYF. CDR3 bases: TGTGCCAGCAGCCCGTCGGCTGGAAACACCATATATTTT.

This chain joins TRBV30 and TRBJ1-1; a possible D gene is TRBD1 (5 bases). Germline V gene sequence: CDR1 GTSNPN, CDR2 SVGIG (reference sequence). V was shortened by 4 bases and J by 1 base, with 16 bases between the two germline ends. This CDR3 is built from 15 residues. CDR3: CAWTPPGRWNTEAFF. As DNA, the CDR3 is TGTGCCTGGACCCCGCCGGGACGGTGGAACACTGAAGCTTTCTTT.

This clone was observed a single time. The rearrangement links TRBV19 to TRBJ1-1; TRBD1 matches at 7 bases. The ends lost 8 bases at V and 2 bases at J; junction bases unmatched: 11. Germline-derived CDR1 and CDR2 are LNHDA and SQIVND (reference sequence). CDR3 length: 15 residues. CDR3 coding DNA: TGTGCCAGTGGAAGAGTTGGGACAGCTAACACTGAAGCTTTCTTT. Translated: CASGRVGTANTEAFF.

The rearrangement uses TRBV30 and TRBJ1-6, with no clear D. The CDR3 consists of 15 residues. V was cut by 1 base and J by 8 bases, with 15 bases left in between. Germline lookup yields CDR1 GTSNPN and CDR2 SVGIG (reference sequence). This chain's CDR3 is CAWSALQLQYSPLHF. CDR3 in DNA: TGTGCCTGGAGTGCCCTACAGCTTCAATATTCACCCCTCCACTTT.

The genes are TRBV18 and TRBJ2-3, with D uncertain. The CDR3 spans 14 residues. V was pared by 8 bases and J by 0 bases, with 12 bases between. Per the germline V gene, CDR1 is KGHSH and CDR2 is LQKENI. The CDR3 DNA follows: TGTGCCAGCGCGACCATATCTAGCACAGATACGCAGTATTTT. Residues: CASATISSTDTQYF. Combining the CDR3 with reference TRBV18 and TRBJ2-3 gives the whole variable domain NAGVMQNPRHLVRRRGQEARLRCSPMKGHSHVYWYRQLPEEGLKFMVYLQKENIIDESGMPKERFSAEFPKEGPSILRIQQVVRGDSAAYFCASATISSTDTQYFGPGTRLTVL.

This clone was seen a single time. This chain joins TRBV28 and TRBJ1-1; D remains unclear. Germline CDR1 is MDHEN and CDR2 is SYDVKM. This CDR3 comprises 15 residues. V was shortened by 5 bases and J by 1 base, with 14 bases between the two germline ends. Here the CDR3 reads CASSPIATPNTEAFF. The CDR3 bases are TGTGCCAGCAGTCCTATCGCAACCCCGAACACTGAAGCTTTCTTT.

With regard to this clone: Other DNA variants within this sample encode the same CDR3. The chain joins TRBV3-1 (or the pseudogene TRBV3-2) to TRBJ1-1, with D maybe TRBD1 (6 bases). The germline V gene encodes CDR1 LGHDT and CDR2 YNNKEL (reference sequence). Trimming pared 2 bases from V and 0 bases from J, leaving 7 bases between. The CDR3 contains 14 residues. CDR3 in DNA: TGTGCCAGCAGCCAACGGACAGTGAACACTGAAGCTTTCTTT. Protein: CASSQRTVNTEAFF.

The V gene is TRBV3-1 (or the pseudogene TRBV3-2), the J gene TRBJ1-2, with 8 bases fitting TRBD1. CDR3 length: 16 residues. V shed 6 bases and J 5 bases; nucleotides not matched to a gene: 14. Germline values: CDR1 LGHDT, CDR2 YNNKEL (reference sequence). The CDR3 DNA follows: TGTGCCAGCAGAGACAGGACAGGGCAAACGGGGTATGGCTACACCTTC. Residues: CASRDRTGQTGYGYTF.

This clone showed up just once. The rearrangement uses TRBV28 and TRBJ1-5, with 7 bases lining up with TRBD1. Per the germline V gene, CDR1 is MDHEN and CDR2 is SYDVKM. The CDR3 is 17 amino acids. The V gene end was trimmed by 3 bases and the J gene end by 1 base; junction bases not matched to a gene: 9. CDR3 residues: CASSFGRGLGSNQPQHF. CDR3 bases: TGTGCCAGCAGTTTCGGGAGGGGGCTAGGGAGCAATCAGCCCCAGCATTTT.

The rearrangement uses TRBV6-1 and TRBJ1-5, with D hard to call. Germline lookup yields CDR1 MNHNS and CDR2 SASEGT. The CDR3 has 13 residues. V was trimmed by 3 bases and J by 6 bases, leaving 9 bases between them. The CDR3 sequence: CASSDGVSQPQHF. CDR3 nucleotide sequence: TGTGCCAGCAGTGATGGGGTTAGTCAGCCCCAGCATTTT.

The V and J genes are TRBV7-8 and TRBJ1-4; no clear D. Trimming shortened V by 2 bases and J by 1 base, and 11 bases separated the two germline ends. This CDR3 region has 16 residues. Germline-derived CDR1 and CDR2 are SGHVS and FQNEAQ. CDR3 amino acids: CASSLSGGLTNEKLFF. CDR3 DNA: TGTGCCAGCAGCTTATCGGGCGGTCTAACTAATGAAAAACTGTTTTTT.

The CDR3 protein is CASSEGRAPNTEAFF. In DNA, the CDR3 is TGTGCCAGCAGTGAAGGGAGAGCCCCGAACACTGAAGCTTTCTTT. J is TRBJ1-1 and V is TRBV6-1; no firm D call. CDR1 MNHNS and CDR2 SASEGT come from the germline V gene. CDR3 length equals 15 residues. V was trimmed by 1 base and J by 1 base, leaving 10 bases between them.

The chain joins TRBV5-1 to TRBJ1-1, with D maybe TRBD1 (5 bases). Germline CDR1 reads SGHRS; CDR2 reads YFSETQ. The V end was cut by 5 bases, the J end by 0 bases, with 11 bases between. This CDR3 is 14 amino acids long. The CDR3 DNA reads as TGCGCCAGCAGACCGACAGTCATGAACACTGAAGCTTTCTTT. Translation gives CASRPTVMNTEAFF.

This rearrangement joins TRBV15 to TRBJ2-1; 7 positions agree with TRBD1. The CDR3 has 13 amino acids. The J segment lost 13 bases and the V segment lost 5 bases, leaving 11 bases of the junction unmatched. In germline, CDR1 is LNHNV, CDR2 YYDKDF (reference sequence). The CDR3 nucleotides are TGTGCCACCAGCGGTTTTTTACAGGGGCCCCAGTTCTTC. It encodes CATSGFLQGPQFF.

V gene TRBV5-1 combines with J gene TRBJ1-2; 7 nucleotides match TRBD1. The CDR3 covers 15 residues. Trimming cost V 0 bases and J 7 bases; bases outside gene matches: 9. Germline V CDR1 and CDR2: SGHRS, YFSETQ. CDR3: CASSLGEGGDGGYTF. For the CDR3, the DNA is TGCGCCAGCAGCTTGGGAGAAGGGGGCGATGGTGGCTACACCTTC. Looking up the rest from reference TRBV5-1 and TRBJ1-2 gives the full variable domain: KAGVTQTPRYLIKTRGQQVTLSCSPISGHRSVSWYQQTPGQGLQFLFEYFSETQRNKGNFPGRFSGRQFSNSRSEMNVSTLELGDSALYLCASSLGEGGDGGYTFGSGTRLTVV.

This chain connects TRBV11-2 to TRBJ1-1; no firm D call. The germline V and J ends were trimmed by 5 bases and 9 bases, with 13 bases remaining between them. The germline V gene encodes CDR1 SGHAT and CDR2 FQNNGV. This CDR3 is built from 12 residues. CDR3 amino acids: CASSDDPAQAFF. CDR3 DNA: TGTGCCAGCAGCGATGACCCAGCTCAAGCTTTCTTT.

The CDR3 loop is CASSPGTQNSPLHF. For the CDR3, the DNA is TGTGCCAGCTCACCAGGGACCCAAAATTCACCCCTCCACTTT. The V and J genes are TRBV18 and TRBJ1-6; a possible D gene is TRBD1 (5 bases). The CDR3 is 14 amino acids. V was cut by 2 bases and J by 7 bases, with 9 bases left in between. In germline, CDR1 is KGHSH, CDR2 LQKENI.

The rearrangement joins TRBV6-5 to TRBJ1-2; 10 bases fit TRBD1. V was pared by 6 bases and J by 12 bases, with 13 bases of the junction left unmatched. Germline V gene data show CDR1 as MNHEY and CDR2 as SVGAGI. CDR3 size: 14 residues. CDR3 amino acids: CASSSPGQGSSHTF. CDR3 nucleotides: TGTGCCAGCAGCTCACCGGGACAGGGGTCCTCGCACACCTTC.

The chain is built from TRBV24-1 and TRBJ2-1, with D possibly TRBD1 on 5 matching bases. V was pared by 4 bases and J by 4 bases, with 22 bases between. Germline CDR1 reads KGHDR; CDR2 reads SFDVKD. The length of the CDR3 is 18 residues. The CDR3 DNA reads as TGTGCCACCAGTGACCCAAGATATCGATCTGGGGCTTACAATGAGCAGTTCTTC. Encoded protein: CATSDPRYRSGAYNEQFF.

The J gene is TRBJ2-1, the V gene TRBV2; D might be TRBD1 (5 bases). Trimming pared 6 bases from V and 7 bases from J, leaving 19 bases between. The CDR3 covers 15 residues. Germline V gene lookup returns CDR1 SNHLY and CDR2 FYNNEI. CDR3 nucleotides: TGTGCCAGCAGACCTCGTCCAGGGTCCGAGAATGAGCAGTTCTTC. Amino acids: CASRPRPGSENEQFF.